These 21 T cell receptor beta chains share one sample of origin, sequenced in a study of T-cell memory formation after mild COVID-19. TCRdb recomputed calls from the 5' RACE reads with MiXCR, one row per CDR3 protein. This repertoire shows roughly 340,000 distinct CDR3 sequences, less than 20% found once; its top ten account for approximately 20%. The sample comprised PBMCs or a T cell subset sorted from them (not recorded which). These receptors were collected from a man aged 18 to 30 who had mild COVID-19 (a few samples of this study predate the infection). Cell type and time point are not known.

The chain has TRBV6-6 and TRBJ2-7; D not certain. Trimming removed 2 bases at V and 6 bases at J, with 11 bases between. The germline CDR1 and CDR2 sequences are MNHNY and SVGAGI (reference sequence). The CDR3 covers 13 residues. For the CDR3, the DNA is TGTGCCAGCAGTTACGGGGAATGGGTCGAGCAGTACGTC. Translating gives CASSYGEWVEQYV.

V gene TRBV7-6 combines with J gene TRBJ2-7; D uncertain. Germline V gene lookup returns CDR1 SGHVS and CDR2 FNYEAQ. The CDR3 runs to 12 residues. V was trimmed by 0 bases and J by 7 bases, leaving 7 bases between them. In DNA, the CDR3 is TGTGCCAGCAGCTTAGCCTACAGAGAGCAGTACTTC. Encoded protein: CASSLAYREQYF.

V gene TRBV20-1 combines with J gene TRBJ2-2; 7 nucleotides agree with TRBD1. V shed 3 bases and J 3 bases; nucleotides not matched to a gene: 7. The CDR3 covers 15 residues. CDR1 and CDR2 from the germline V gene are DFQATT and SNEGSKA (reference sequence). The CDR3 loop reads CSASAGGSDTGELFF. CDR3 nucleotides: TGCAGTGCTAGCGCAGGGGGTAGTGACACCGGGGAGCTGTTTTTT.

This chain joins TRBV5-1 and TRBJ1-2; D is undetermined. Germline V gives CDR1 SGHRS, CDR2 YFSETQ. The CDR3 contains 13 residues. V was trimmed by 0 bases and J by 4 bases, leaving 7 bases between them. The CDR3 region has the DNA TGCGCCAGCAGCTTGGGAGAATCCTATGGCTACACCTTC. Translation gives CASSLGESYGYTF.

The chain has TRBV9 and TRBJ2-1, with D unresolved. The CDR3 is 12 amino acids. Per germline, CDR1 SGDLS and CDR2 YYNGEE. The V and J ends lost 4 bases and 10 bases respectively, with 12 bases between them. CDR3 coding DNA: TGTGCCAGCAGCCCCACAAGCTACGAGCAGTTCTTC. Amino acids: CASSPTSYEQFF.

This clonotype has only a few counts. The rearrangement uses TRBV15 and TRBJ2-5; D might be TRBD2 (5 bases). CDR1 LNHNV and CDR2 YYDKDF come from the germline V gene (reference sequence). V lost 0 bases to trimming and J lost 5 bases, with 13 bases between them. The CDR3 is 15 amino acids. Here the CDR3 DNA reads TGTGCCACCAGCAGAGACTGGGGAGTTGTGGAGACCCAGTACTTC. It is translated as CATSRDWGVVETQYF.

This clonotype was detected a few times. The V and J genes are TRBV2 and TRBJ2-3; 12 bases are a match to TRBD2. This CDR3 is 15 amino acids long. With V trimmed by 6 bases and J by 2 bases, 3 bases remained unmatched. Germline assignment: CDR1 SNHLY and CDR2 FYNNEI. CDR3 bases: TGTGCCAGCAGCCGGACTAGCGGGACCACAGATACGCAGTATTTT. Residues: CASSRTSGTTDTQYF.

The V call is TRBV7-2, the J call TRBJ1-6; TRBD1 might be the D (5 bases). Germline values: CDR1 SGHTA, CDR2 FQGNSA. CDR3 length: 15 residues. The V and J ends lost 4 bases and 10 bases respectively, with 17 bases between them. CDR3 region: CASSSVTGEPSPLHF. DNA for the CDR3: TGTGCCAGCAGCTCCGTTACGGGGGAACCCTCACCCCTCCACTTT. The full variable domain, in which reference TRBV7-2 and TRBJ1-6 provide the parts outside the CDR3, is GAGVSQSPSNKVTEKGKDVELRCDPISGHTALYWYRQSLGQGLEFLIYFQGNSAPDKSGLPSDRFSAERTGGSVSTLTIQRTQQEDSAVYLCASSSVTGEPSPLHFGNGTRLTVT.

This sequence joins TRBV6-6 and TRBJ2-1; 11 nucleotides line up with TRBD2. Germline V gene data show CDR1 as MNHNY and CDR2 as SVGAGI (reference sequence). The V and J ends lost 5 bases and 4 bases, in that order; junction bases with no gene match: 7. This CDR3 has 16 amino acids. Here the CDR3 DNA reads TGTGCCAGCAGTCGTACTAGCGGGGGCCCGTACAATGAGCAGTTCTTC. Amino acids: CASSRTSGGPYNEQFF.

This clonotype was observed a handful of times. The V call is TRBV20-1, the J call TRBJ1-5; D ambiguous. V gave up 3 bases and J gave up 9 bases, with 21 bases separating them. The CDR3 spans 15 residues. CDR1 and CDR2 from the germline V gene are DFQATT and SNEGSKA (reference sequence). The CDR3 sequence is CSARTSGRTGGPQHF. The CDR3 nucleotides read TGCAGTGCTAGGACGTCCGGCAGGACTGGCGGGCCCCAGCATTTT.

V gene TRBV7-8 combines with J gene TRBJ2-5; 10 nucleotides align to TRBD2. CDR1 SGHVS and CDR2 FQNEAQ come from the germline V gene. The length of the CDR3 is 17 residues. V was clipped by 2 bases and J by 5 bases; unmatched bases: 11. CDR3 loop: CASSLPAAGGLHETQYF. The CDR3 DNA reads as TGTGCCAGCAGCTTACCAGCAGCGGGGGGGCTTCATGAGACCCAGTACTTC.

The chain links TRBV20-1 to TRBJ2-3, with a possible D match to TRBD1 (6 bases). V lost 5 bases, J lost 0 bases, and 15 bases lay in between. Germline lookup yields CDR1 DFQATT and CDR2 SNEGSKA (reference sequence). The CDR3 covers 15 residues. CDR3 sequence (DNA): TGCAGTGCTGAGCCGGGACACGCTAGCACAGATACGCAGTATTTT. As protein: CSAEPGHASTDTQYF.

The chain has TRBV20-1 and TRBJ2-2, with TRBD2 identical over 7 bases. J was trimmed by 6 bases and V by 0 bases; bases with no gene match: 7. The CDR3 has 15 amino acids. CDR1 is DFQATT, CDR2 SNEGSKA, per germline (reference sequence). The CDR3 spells CSARDWGGLPGELFF. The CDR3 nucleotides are TGCAGTGCTAGAGATTGGGGGGGTCTCCCCGGGGAGCTGTTTTTT.

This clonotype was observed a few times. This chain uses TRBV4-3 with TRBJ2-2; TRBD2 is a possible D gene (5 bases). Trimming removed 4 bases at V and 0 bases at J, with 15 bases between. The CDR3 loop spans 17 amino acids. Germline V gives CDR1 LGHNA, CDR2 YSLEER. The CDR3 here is CASSRESRNPNTGELFF. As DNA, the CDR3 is TGCGCCAGCAGCCGGGAGTCCAGGAACCCGAACACCGGGGAGCTGTTTTTT.

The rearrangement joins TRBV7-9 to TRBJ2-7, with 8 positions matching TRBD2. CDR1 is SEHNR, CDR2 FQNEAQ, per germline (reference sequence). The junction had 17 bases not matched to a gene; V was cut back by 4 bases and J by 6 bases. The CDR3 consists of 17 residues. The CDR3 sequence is CASSSFLSGRGGSEQYF. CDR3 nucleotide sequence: TGTGCCAGCAGCTCCTTTTTATCCGGGAGGGGAGGATCCGAGCAGTACTTC.

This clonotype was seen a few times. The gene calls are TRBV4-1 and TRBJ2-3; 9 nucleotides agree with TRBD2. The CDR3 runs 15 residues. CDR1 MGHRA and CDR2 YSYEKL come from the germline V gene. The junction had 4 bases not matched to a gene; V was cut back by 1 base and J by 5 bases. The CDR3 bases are TGCGCCAGCAGCCAAGCCCGGACTAGCGAAGATACGCAGTATTTT. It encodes CASSQARTSEDTQYF.

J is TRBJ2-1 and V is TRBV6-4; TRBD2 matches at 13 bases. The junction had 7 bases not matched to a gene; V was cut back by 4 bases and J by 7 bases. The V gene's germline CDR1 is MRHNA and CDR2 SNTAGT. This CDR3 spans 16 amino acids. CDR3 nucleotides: TGTGCCAGCAGTGCTACTAGCGGGGGGGCAGGGAATGAGCAGTTCTTC. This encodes CASSATSGGAGNEQFF.

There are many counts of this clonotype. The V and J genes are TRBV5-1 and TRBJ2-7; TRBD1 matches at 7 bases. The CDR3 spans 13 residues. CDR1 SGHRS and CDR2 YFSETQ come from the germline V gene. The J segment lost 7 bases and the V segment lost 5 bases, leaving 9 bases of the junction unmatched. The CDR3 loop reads CASSRTGDREQYV. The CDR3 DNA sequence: TGCGCCAGCAGTCGTACAGGGGATCGGGAGCAGTACGTC.

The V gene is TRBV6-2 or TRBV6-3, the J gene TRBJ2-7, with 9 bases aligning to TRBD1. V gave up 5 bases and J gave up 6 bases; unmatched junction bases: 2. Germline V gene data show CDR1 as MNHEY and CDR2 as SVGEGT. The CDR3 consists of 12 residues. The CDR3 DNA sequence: TGTGCCAGCAGTCAGACAGGGGGCGAGCAGTACTTC. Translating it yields CASSQTGGEQYF.

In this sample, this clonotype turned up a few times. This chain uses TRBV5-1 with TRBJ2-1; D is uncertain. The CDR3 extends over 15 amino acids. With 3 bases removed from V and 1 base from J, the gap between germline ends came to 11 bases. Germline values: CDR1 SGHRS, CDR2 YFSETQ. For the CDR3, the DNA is TGCGCCAGCAGCTCCGCCCCCCGTTCCTACAATGAGCAGTTCTTC. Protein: CASSSAPRSYNEQFF.

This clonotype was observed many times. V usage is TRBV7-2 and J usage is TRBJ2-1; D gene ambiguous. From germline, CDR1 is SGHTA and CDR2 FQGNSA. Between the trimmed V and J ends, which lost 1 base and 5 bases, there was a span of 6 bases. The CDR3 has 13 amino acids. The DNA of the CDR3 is TGTGCCAGCAGCTTAGTGGGTGACAATGAGCAGTTCTTC. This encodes CASSLVGDNEQFF. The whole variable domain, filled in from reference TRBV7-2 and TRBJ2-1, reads GAGVSQSPSNKVTEKGKDVELRCDPISGHTALYWYRQSLGQGLEFLIYFQGNSAPDKSGLPSDRFSAERTGGSVSTLTIQRTQQEDSAVYLCASSLVGDNEQFFGPGTRLTVL.